These T cell receptor beta chains were read from a single sample in a study of T cell responses to AZD1222 COVID-19 vaccine. Measured with immunoSEQ multiplex PCR; TCRdb has only the in-frame clones, and not every one. The sample has fewer than 130,000 clones, 80% to 95% seen once; the top ten hold roughly 7.8%. The sequencing here drew on peripheral blood, taken on day 0 of AZD1222 vaccination. Receptor source: an adult in good health. The CDR3 runs from the conserved cysteine through the conserved F or W. The D gene is left open where the match is weak.

V gene: TRBV5-8; D gene: TRBD1; J gene: TRBJ1-5; CDR3 DNA: TGTGCCAGCAACGGGCGCAGGGGGAATCAGCCCCAGCATTTT; CDR3 protein: CASNGRRGNQPQHF
V gene: TRBV19; D gene: TRBD2; J gene: TRBJ2-1; CDR3 DNA: TGTGCCAGTAGTGGTCCTAGCGGGGGAGTCAATGAGCAGTTCTTC; CDR3 protein: CASSGPSGGVNEQFF
V gene: TRBV6-5; D gene: -; J gene: TRBJ1-1; CDR3 DNA: TGTGCCAGCGGAGACACTGAAGCTTTCTTT; CDR3 protein: CASGDTEAFF
V gene: TRBV6-5; D gene: -; J gene: TRBJ2-1; CDR3 DNA: TGTGCCACCCGGGTCTTCGGGGGCAATGAGCAGTTCTTC; CDR3 protein: CATRVFGGNEQFF
V gene: TRBV30; D gene: -; J gene: TRBJ1-4; CDR3 DNA: TGTGCCTGGAGTGGGGGAGAAAAACTGTTTTTT; CDR3 protein: CAWSGGEKLFF
V gene: TRBV12-3/TRBV12-4; D gene: -; J gene: TRBJ1-2; CDR3 DNA: TGTGCCAGCAGTTTGGAAGACTATGGCTACACCTTC; CDR3 protein: CASSLEDYGYTF
V gene: TRBV2; D gene: TRBD1; J gene: TRBJ2-1; CDR3 DNA: TGTGCCAGCAGTGAACTCGGGACAGGGGGGAATGAGCAGTTCTTC; CDR3 protein: CASSELGTGGNEQFF
V gene: TRBV29-1; D gene: -; J gene: TRBJ1-1; CDR3 DNA: TGCAGCGTTGACCGGGGATTTGCTTTCTTT; CDR3 protein: CSVDRGFAFF